These 10 T cell receptor beta chains came from one sample sequenced in a study of blood T cell repertoires in COVID-19. The method was immunoSEQ multiplex PCR; TCRdb's version includes in-frame clones alone and lacks a portion of them. The sample yields some 65,000 clones, about four fifths seen once. Input material: peripheral blood. These receptors were obtained from a human donor in a cohort sampled during active COVID-19.

Here the CDR3 DNA reads TGTGCCAGCAGCCAAGGGGCGGGAGGGCCTGGGGAGCAGTACTTC. This sequence encodes CASSQGAGGPGEQYF. This chain uses TRBV3-1 (or the pseudogene TRBV3-2) with TRBJ2-7, with TRBD2 identical over 9 bases. Losses at the gene ends were 1 base for V and 7 bases for J; bases not matched to a gene: 8. The CDR3 length is 15 residues. Germline CDR1 and CDR2: LGHDT and YNNKEL (reference sequence).

The chain joins TRBV4-1 to TRBJ2-1; 11 nucleotides match TRBD2. This CDR3 spans 18 amino acids. Trimming removed 1 base from V and 5 bases from J; junction bases left unmatched: 10. CDR1 is MGHRA, CDR2 YSYEKL, per germline. In DNA form, the CDR3 reads TGCGCCAGCAGCCAAGGGGTAGTTGGGACTAGCGGTCACAATGAGCAGTTCTTC. Its translation is CASSQGVVGTSGHNEQFF.

This clone was seen once. The CDR3 DNA is TGCAGTGCTAGTAATTCGGGATACAATGAGCAGTTCTTC. Its translation is CSASNSGYNEQFF. V usage is TRBV20-1 and J usage is TRBJ2-1; TRBD2 is a possible D gene (5 bases). From germline, CDR1 is DFQATT and CDR2 SNEGSKA (reference sequence). CDR3 length equals 13 residues. The V end lost 3 bases, the J end lost 4 bases, and 10 bases lay between the germline ends.

Only a few counts were recorded for this clone. The rearrangement joins TRBV7-2 to TRBJ1-5, with D maybe TRBD1 (6 bases). From germline, CDR1 is SGHTA and CDR2 FQGNSA. V gave up 1 base and J gave up 5 bases, with 9 bases separating them. This CDR3 comprises 14 residues. The CDR3 region has the DNA TGTGCCAGCAGCTTAGGGGGGGGCTATCAGCCCCAGCATTTT. It specifies CASSLGGGYQPQHF.

The chain recombines TRBV6-5 with TRBJ2-7; D unclear. Germline CDR1 is MNHEY and CDR2 is SVGAGI. The CDR3 has 13 amino acids. The V end was cut by 6 bases, the J end by 0 bases, with 9 bases between. The CDR3 sequence: CASSPAGSYEQYF. The CDR3 DNA follows: TGTGCCAGCAGCCCCGCCGGCTCCTACGAGCAGTACTTC.

The chain employs TRBV6-2 or TRBV6-3 and TRBJ2-7; 8 bases match TRBD2. CDR1 and CDR2 from the germline V gene are MNHEY and SVGEGT. Unmatched junction bases numbered 7, after V lost 0 bases and J lost 6 bases. This CDR3 is 15 amino acids long. DNA for the CDR3: TGTGCCAGCAGTTACTCAAATCGGGGGGGCAGCGAGCAGTACTTC. Residues: CASSYSNRGGSEQYF.

The CDR3 nucleotides read TGTGCCAGCAGCTTTGGTGGGCCAGATACGCAGTATTTT. Amino acid sequence: CASSFGGPDTQYF. V is TRBV7-9 and J is TRBJ2-3; D call uncertain. Trimming stripped 3 bases from V and 4 bases from J, with 8 bases between. Germline V gene data show CDR1 as SEHNR and CDR2 as FQNEAQ (reference sequence). This CDR3 has 13 amino acids.

V and J are TRBV9 and TRBJ1-3, with D possibly TRBD1 on 5 matching bases. V shed 4 bases and J shed 3 bases, with 20 bases lying between them. This CDR3 contains 17 residues. Germline-derived CDR1 and CDR2 are SGDLS and YYNGEE. Here the CDR3 DNA reads TGTGCCAGCAGCCCATACGGAGGGACGTTTGGTGGAAACACCATATATTTT. This encodes CASSPYGGTFGGNTIYF.

This sequence joins TRBV3-1 (or the pseudogene TRBV3-2) and TRBJ2-5; D perhaps matches TRBD1 (5 bases). The CDR3 sequence is 16 residues long. Trimming removed 2 bases at V and 5 bases at J, with 18 bases between. Germline V gene lookup returns CDR1 LGHDT and CDR2 YNNKEL (reference sequence). CDR3 region: CASSQSLPRVKETQYF. CDR3 in DNA: TGTGCCAGCAGCCAATCTTTACCCAGGGTTAAGGAGACCCAGTACTTC.

This clone was observed once. V and J are TRBV10-3 and TRBJ1-1, with TRBD1 as a possible D gene (5 bases). V lost 6 bases and J lost 8, with 10 bases in between. The V gene's germline CDR1 is ENHRY and CDR2 SYGVKD. There are 11 residues in the CDR3. CDR3 protein: CAIRGGTEAFF. The CDR3 DNA reads TGTGCCATCAGAGGAGGGACGGAAGCTTTCTTT.